This note documents a single TCR beta chain sequence. Its antigen is unidentified. The CDR3 is 12 residues long. The V end lost 10 bases, the J end lost 2 bases, and 11 bases lay between the germline ends. Germline-derived CDR1 and CDR2 are SEHNR and FQNEAQ (reference sequence). The sample originates from a study of TIL therapy for anti-PD-1-resistant metastatic lung cancer. The wider study: Tumors carried a median around 1.4 non-synonymous mutations per megabase. Study-wide results and limits: Infused TIL clonotypes partially replaced the baseline blood repertoire, then decayed over months.

Time point given: pre-treatment sample, taken before nivolumab and TIL therapy. The immunoSEQ assay was v3. Some clones are missing from TCRdb's copy, which holds only in-frame ones; the method was immunoSEQ multiplex PCR. The data hold tens of thousands of clones, with 65% to 90% observed a single time. The sample here was blood, taken at baseline. This sequence was found in a person between 25 and 79 years old with non-small cell lung cancer. This chain joins TRBV7-9 and TRBJ1-1; D is uncertain. CDR3 amino acids: CATQTLNTEAFF. CDR3 nucleotide sequence: TGTGCCACCCAGACCCTAAACACTGAAGCTTTCTTT.